This TCR beta chain was recovered during a study of T-cell reconstitution after alpha-beta-depleted transplantation in children. Per the germline V gene, CDR1 is KGHSH and CDR2 is LQKENI. This CDR3 comprises 13 residues. V lost 3 bases, J lost 6 bases, and 8 bases lay in between. Preparing the TCRbeta library involved the use of unique molecular identifiers. TCRdb independently ran MiXCR on the PCR reads; one entry per CDR3 protein. The table lists about 200,000 distinct CDR3 sequences, 7.5% to 9.5% of them singletons. This TCR was recovered from a male patient aged 2-10 years who had a stem cell transplant for acute myeloid leukemia, so the T cells may come from the graft donor. The material was PBMCs, mostly from graft donor cells, obtained 360 days after TCRalphabeta/CD19-depleted stem cell transplant. The gene calls are TRBV18 and TRBJ2-2, with D unresolved. CDR3 in amino acids: CASSPAEAGELFF. The CDR3 DNA is TGTGCCAGCTCACCTGCCGAGGCCGGGGAGCTGTTTTTT.